Shown below are 16 T cell receptor beta chains from a single sample sequenced in a study of tumor-infiltrating lymphocytes in oesophageal squamous cell carcinoma. MiXCR, applied by TCRdb to the PCR reads, yields one record per CDR3 protein. This table holds about 12,000 distinct CDR3 sequences, about 55% found once. Sequenced: esophageal tumor tissue. The receptors here all came from a female donor with esophageal squamous cell carcinoma.

This clonotype was observed a single time. This sequence joins TRBV11-3 and TRBJ2-1, with D possibly TRBD2 on 5 matching bases. Germline loops: CDR1 SGHNT, CDR2 YENEEA. The CDR3 has 13 amino acids. V lost 7 bases and J lost 2, with 9 bases in between. The CDR3 loop reads CASTRAAYNEQFF. The DNA for the CDR3 is TGTGCCAGCACGCGGGCGGCCTACAATGAGCAGTTCTTC. Full variable domain (outside the CDR3, taken from reference TRBV11-3 and TRBJ2-1): EAGVVQSPRYKIIEKKQPVAFWCNPISGHNTLYWYLQNLGQGPELLIRYENEEAVDDSQLPKDRFSAERLKGVDSTLKIQPAELGDSAVYLCASTRAAYNEQFFGPGTRLTVL.

The V and J genes are TRBV7-6 and TRBJ2-1, with no clear D. Germline values: CDR1 SGHVS, CDR2 FNYEAQ. The CDR3 length is 15 residues. With 3 bases removed from V and 0 bases from J, the gap between germline ends came to 9 bases. The CDR3 region is CASSFTWSSYNEQFF. The DNA for the CDR3 is TGTGCCAGCAGCTTTACATGGAGCTCCTACAATGAGCAGTTCTTC.

V usage is TRBV7-6 and J usage is TRBJ2-7, with no clear D. TRBJ2-1 matches the DNA end more closely, so the J call is doubtful. The CDR3 loop spans 12 amino acids. Per the germline V gene, CDR1 is SGHVS and CDR2 is FNYEAQ. The CDR3 bases are TGTGCCAGCAGCTTTAAAGCCTACGAGCAGTTCTTC. Encoded protein: CASSFKAYEQFF.

The chain is built from TRBV6-1 and TRBJ2-5; D perhaps matches TRBD1 (5 bases). The end of the DNA fits TRBJ2-7 better, so the J call may be wrong. Germline V gene data show CDR1 as MNHNS and CDR2 as SASEGT. The CDR3 length is 13 residues. The CDR3 DNA reads TGTGCCAGCAAGTCAGGACACAACTACGAGCAGTACTTC. Translation gives CASKSGHNYEQYF.

J is TRBJ1-5 and V is TRBV7-2; unclear D gene. The V end lost 1 base, the J end lost 6 bases, and 7 bases lay between the germline ends. The CDR3 contains 13 residues. The germline CDR1 and CDR2 sequences are SGHTA and FQGNSA. CDR3 residues: CASSLDQSQPQHF. The CDR3 bases are TGTGCCAGCAGCTTAGATCAAAGTCAGCCCCAGCATTTT.

V usage is TRBV7-3 and J usage is TRBJ2-6; possibly TRBD1 for D (6 bases). The J call may be incorrect, as the DNA end agrees better with TRBJ2-5. In germline, CDR1 is SGHTA, CDR2 FQGTGA. CDR3 length: 14 amino acids. CDR3 amino acids: CASSLMGAEGTQYF. The CDR3 nucleotides are TGTGCCAGCAGCTTGATGGGGGCCGAAGGGACCCAGTACTTC.

In this sample, this clonotype turned up a few times. The V gene is TRBV7-2, the J gene TRBJ2-7, with 11 bases identical to TRBD2. From germline, CDR1 is SGHTA and CDR2 FQGNSA. The J segment lost 7 bases and the V segment lost 5 bases, leaving 10 bases of the junction unmatched. The CDR3 is 15 amino acids. The CDR3 sequence: CASSTRTSGYNEQYF. CDR3 nucleotide sequence: TGTGCCAGCAGCACCCGGACTAGCGGGTACAATGAGCAGTACTTC.

The genes are TRBV25-1 and TRBJ2-5; 8 nucleotides match TRBD1. Matching the DNA end better, TRBJ1-1 makes the J call doubtful. In germline, CDR1 is MGHDK, CDR2 SYGVNS. The CDR3 consists of 13 residues. For the CDR3, the DNA is TGTGCCAGCAGTGATAGGACAGGGCTAGAAGCTTTCTTT. It is translated as CASSDRTGLEAFF.

The genes are TRBV7-8 and TRBJ2-6, with D perhaps matching TRBD1 (5 bases). Trimming took off 5 bases at V and 0 bases at J, with 17 bases between the two ends. The CDR3 covers 18 residues. From germline, CDR1 is SGHVS and CDR2 FQNEAQ. CDR3 region: CASSVVGLDLSGANVLTF. CDR3 bases: TGTGCCAGCAGCGTAGTGGGGCTAGACCTCTCTGGGGCCAACGTCCTGACTTTC.

This clonotype has ten or more counts. The chain is built from TRBV3-1 and TRBJ2-1; 10 bases agree with TRBD2. V lost 0 bases, J lost 10 bases, and 6 bases stayed unmatched. CDR1 is LGHDT, CDR2 YNNKEL, per germline (reference sequence). CDR3 length: 15 residues. The CDR3: CASSQDPSGSYEQFF. DNA of the CDR3: TGTGCCAGCAGCCAAGATCCTAGCGGGAGCTACGAGCAGTTCTTC.

Notes on this clonotype: This may arise from a read error, as a much more abundant clone is one base away. The chain combines TRBV6-2 or TRBV6-3 with TRBJ2-3, with D perhaps TRBD2 (5 bases). This CDR3 region has 20 residues. V shed 0 bases and J shed 14 bases, with 36 bases lying between them. The germline gives CDR1 MNHEY, CDR2 SVGEGT. CDR3 sequence (DNA): TGTGCCAGCAGTTACTCGATTTATCCGTTGCTGACGGCCAACACCGGGGAGCTGTATTTT. It encodes CASSYSIYPLLTANTGELYF.

This clonotype is classed as medium-sized. The V gene is TRBV6-1, the J gene TRBJ1-1; TRBD1 matches at 8 bases. The germline V gene encodes CDR1 MNHNS and CDR2 SASEGT. The CDR3 is made up of 12 amino acids. Trimming removed 7 bases from V and 11 bases from J; junction bases left unmatched: 9. The CDR3 nucleotides are TGTGCCAGCAATTCCGGACAGGGAAAGGCTTTCTTT. It specifies CASNSGQGKAFF.

This clonotype came up a few times. The chain recombines TRBV7-2 with TRBJ1-6, with TRBD1 matching over 7 bases. The V gene end was trimmed by 7 bases and the J gene end by 7 bases; junction bases not matched to a gene: 10. Germline V gives CDR1 SGHTA, CDR2 FQGNSA. The length of the CDR3 is 15 residues. CDR3 loop: CASNSMTGSNSPLHF. The CDR3 region has the DNA TGTGCCAGCAACTCGATGACAGGGAGCAATTCACCCCTCCACTTT.

This clonotype has at least ten counts. This sequence joins TRBV6-1 and TRBJ1-1, with a weak D call TRBD1 (5 bases). Between the trimmed V and J ends, which lost 7 bases and 6 bases, there was a span of 12 bases. In germline, CDR1 is MNHNS, CDR2 SASEGT. The CDR3 is 12 residues long. The CDR3 bases are TGTGCCAGCATGGGTAAGGGGCCTGAAGCTTTCTTT. Its translation: CASMGKGPEAFF.

This clonotype was seen only a few times. The chain carries TRBV7-9 and TRBJ2-1; D might be TRBD1 (5 bases). The germline V gene has CDR1 SEHNR and CDR2 FQNEAQ (reference sequence). The germline V and J ends were trimmed by 3 bases and 2 bases, with 11 bases remaining between them. The CDR3 loop spans 15 amino acids. CDR3 protein: CASSLGPAAYNEQFF. Here the CDR3 DNA reads TGTGCCAGCAGCTTGGGGCCTGCGGCCTACAATGAGCAGTTCTTC.

In this sample, this clonotype is medium-sized (0.01 to 0.1%). The chain employs TRBV6-1 and TRBJ2-3, with TRBD2 identical over 10 bases. The CDR3 spans 19 residues. Germline CDR1 reads MNHNS; CDR2 reads SASEGT. V dropped 0 bases and J dropped 0; count of bases not matched to a gene: 9. The CDR3 region has the DNA TGTGCCAGCAGTGAAGCTCGGCTAGCGGGAGCCACTAGCACAGATACGCAGTATTTT. Its translation: CASSEARLAGATSTDTQYF.